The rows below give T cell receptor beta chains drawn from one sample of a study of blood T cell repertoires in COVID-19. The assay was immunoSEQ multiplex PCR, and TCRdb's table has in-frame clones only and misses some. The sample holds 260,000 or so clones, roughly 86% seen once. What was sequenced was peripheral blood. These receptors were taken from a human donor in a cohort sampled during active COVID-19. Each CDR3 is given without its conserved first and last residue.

ASSRAGESSGNTIY	TRBV18	TRBJ1-3
ASSLAGGTYNEQF	TRBV7-3	TRBJ2-1
ASSPGLAGAREQY	TRBV19	TRBJ2-7
ASSLVTGGYTEAF	TRBV5-8	TRBJ1-1
ASSFRSGELF	TRBV27	TRBJ2-2
ASSQETARGSEQY	TRBV4-3	TRBJ2-7
MIRDRINYGYT	TRBV6-5	TRBJ1-2
ASSIGGSNEKLF	TRBV5-4	TRBJ1-4
ASSGDYEQY	TRBV7-2	TRBJ2-7
ATEWRGANDGYT	TRBV13	TRBJ1-2
ASSPSLEAGELF	TRBV10-1	TRBJ2-2
ASSLELRTGELF	TRBV5-6	TRBJ2-2
ASSLLGGAEGYT	TRBV6-5	TRBJ1-2
ASRKLDKGDYGYT	TRBV6-5	TRBJ1-2
ASSLGVLNTEAF	TRBV5-1	TRBJ1-1
ASSEGWSGSGGANEQF	TRBV10-2	TRBJ2-1
ASSRDFSGNTIY	TRBV6-5	TRBJ1-3
ATSRDRFYGYT	TRBV15	TRBJ1-2
ASTQAGIDGYT	TRBV6-5	TRBJ1-2
ASSLQGALNTEAF	TRBV27	TRBJ1-1
ASSLGTGSGSKTQY	TRBV7-2	TRBJ2-5
ASSIRTARDTEAF	TRBV5-1	TRBJ1-1
ASSQRWRGGYT	TRBV4-3	TRBJ1-2
SVLAGGSYEQY	TRBV29-1	TRBJ2-7
ASRLTGVSGYT	TRBV12-3/TRBV12-4	TRBJ1-2
ASSRTSENTEAF	TRBV5-1	TRBJ1-1
ASSYYIGSAEAF	TRBV6-2/TRBV6-3	TRBJ1-1
ASSRGLAGPGD	TRBV6-2/TRBV6-3	TRBJ2-7
ASTTGDEKLF	TRBV28	TRBJ1-4
ASSLEDRRNTIY	TRBV5-6	TRBJ1-3
ASSYVGGRGLRRTEAF	TRBV5-1	TRBJ1-1
AISESANYGYT	TRBV10-3	TRBJ1-2
AWTGLGTWDTQY	TRBV30	TRBJ2-3
SASGSTDTQY	TRBV20-1	TRBJ2-3
ASSYSTGDGYT	TRBV6-6	TRBJ1-2
AIKRTSGRWGDEQF	TRBV10-3	TRBJ2-1
ATARERGGGYEQY	TRBV19	TRBJ2-7
ASSLSLAGTPYEQY	TRBV27	TRBJ2-7
ASSLVGEVGQPQH	TRBV5-1	TRBJ1-5
ASSPRGDGANYGYT	TRBV9	TRBJ1-2
ASSLSSATTDTQY	TRBV7-9	TRBJ2-3
ASSFGRGPGGGQF	TRBV27	TRBJ2-1
ASIGTGLEQF	TRBV12-3/TRBV12-4	TRBJ2-1
ASKRVNTEAF	TRBV11-2	TRBJ1-1